This TCR beta chain comes out of a study of regulatory T cells in long-lasting Graves disease. Time point denoted: newly diagnosed GD, antithyroid drugs for less than 3 months. The TCR library was made from RNA extracted from PBMCs. This clonotype was picked up a small number of times. The CDR3 runs 13 residues. Germline V gene data show CDR1 as SEHNR and CDR2 as FQNEAQ (reference sequence). With 2 bases removed from V and 15 bases from J, the gap between germline ends came to 17 bases. The TCR beta library used iRepertoire HTBI primers with Arm-PCR amplification of CDR3. TCRdb re-called the multiplex PCR reads with MiXCR, one entry per CDR3 protein. The table has hundreds of thousands of distinct CDR3 sequences, 16% seen once. The data were also submitted as part of a second study, on T cells in Graves' hyperthyroidism and ophthalmopathy. This second study says: Lactation, pregnancy, other autoimmune disease or uncontrolled infection excluded patients. The HTBI primer set drove a first-round RT-PCR of the TCR CDR3.

This receptor was obtained from a woman in her 30s with Graves disease. Sequencing was performed on peripheral blood mononuclear cells (PBMCs), taken at new diagnosis, from a patient treated with antithyroid drugs. This chain uses TRBV7-9 with TRBJ2-1, with a tentative D call TRBD2 (5 bases). As DNA, the CDR3 is TGTGCCAGCAGCTTAATTCGGGCCGAGGGTTGGTTCTTC. Translation gives CASSLIRAEGWFF.